The present T cell receptor beta chain was sequenced within a study of CD8+ T cells in alopecia areata. Overall study results and limits: Especially in alopecia totalis/universalis, lesional scalp showed greater clonality than normal scalp did. As there was one nonresponder, how baseline CD8+ expansion relates to response remains uncertain. Under tofacitinib, numerous expanded lesional clonotypes remained detectable in scalp and blood.

The sample's treatment: oral pan-JAK inhibitor, 5-10 mg twice daily. In germline, CDR1 is SQVTM, CDR2 ANQGSEA. This CDR3 has 14 residues. RNA, once extracted, was reverse transcribed into cDNA for use as the sequencing template. The data were produced by immunoSEQ multiplex PCR, yet TCRdb's version contains in-frame clones alone and is incomplete. The sample carries 150,000 or so clones, 85% to 90% recorded once. On this clone itself: What it binds is not known.

The chain uses TRBV29-1 and TRBJ2-5, with 9 positions matching TRBD2. The J call may be in error: the DNA end matches TRBJ2-7 better. Sequenced here: CD8+ T cells sorted from blood, sampled at week 4, from a patient treated with tofacitinib. This receptor was obtained from a human donor with alopecia areata. The CDR3 is CSVDSSGTIYEQYF. CDR3 bases: TGCAGCGTTGATTCTAGCGGGACAATTTACGAGCAGTACTTC.